A selection of T cell receptor beta chains follows, all from one sample in a study of spatial heterogeneity in lung cancer. MiXCR, run by TCRdb on the 5' RACE reads, gives a single entry per CDR3 protein. The table includes about 42,000 distinct CDR3 sequences, approximately 6.8% detected once. The sequencing used PBMCs, collected at surgery. The source of these receptors is a female donor with early-stage non-small cell lung cancer. Each CDR3 is given with its conserved first and last residue. D genes are given only for firm matches. Part of the rows lack a size; the others show once, few, many or a class for expanded clones.

v_gene	d_gene	j_gene	abundance	CDR3aa	CDR3nt
TRBV4-1	-	TRBJ2-1	-	CASSGRTDEQFF	TGCGCCAGCTCGGGCAGAACCGATGAGCAGTTCTTC
TRBV7-9	-	TRBJ1-4	many	CASSGEKLFF	TGTGCCAGCAGCGGAGAAAAACTGTTTTTT
TRBV20-1	TRBD2	TRBJ2-1	few	CSANPVGLAGGRYNEQFF	TGCAGTGCTAATCCTGTGGGACTAGCGGGGGGGAGATACAATGAGCAGTTCTTC
TRBV7-2	TRBD1	TRBJ1-1	many	CASSPRQGQGTEAFF	TGTGCCAGCAGCCCTCGACAGGGCCAGGGCACTGAAGCTTTCTTT
TRBV7-9	TRBD1	TRBJ1-1	-	CASRRDSRSRTEAFF	TGTGCCAGCAGACGGGACAGCCGGTCTAGGACTGAAGCTTTCTTT
TRBV5-1	-	TRBJ2-1	many	CASSLDPGSYNEQFF	TGCGCCAGCAGCTTGGATCCGGGGAGCTACAATGAGCAGTTCTTC
TRBV7-2	TRBD2	TRBJ2-3	many	CASSLARLAGTDTQYF	TGTGCCAGCAGCTTAGCGCGGCTAGCGGGGACAGATACGCAGTATTTT
TRBV24-1	TRBD2	TRBJ2-3	many	CATSDARGGTDTQYF	TGTGCCACCAGTGATGCCCGGGGGGGCACAGATACGCAGTATTTT
TRBV24-1	TRBD2	TRBJ2-7	many	CATIPAGGPYEQYF	TGTGCCACCATCCCAGCGGGGGGCCCTTACGAGCAGTACTTC
TRBV7-2	-	TRBJ2-3	medium-sized	CASSLADTQYF	TGTGCCAGCAGCTTAGCAGATACGCAGTATTTT
TRBV6-2/TRBV6-3	-	TRBJ2-7	many	CASRSSAGGEQYF	TGTGCCAGCAGATCCTCGGCGGGCGGTGAGCAGTACTTC
TRBV19	TRBD1	TRBJ2-2	-	CASTLQGVGGELFF	TGTGCCAGTACTCTTCAGGGGGTGGGCGGGGAGCTGTTTTTT
TRBV5-1	TRBD2	TRBJ2-5	-	CASSLRLAGGPGETQYF	TGCGCCAGCAGCTTGCGGCTAGCGGGGGGGCCTGGGGAGACCCAGTACTTC
TRBV7-2	-	TRBJ1-1	many	CASSLETRNTEAFF	TGTGCCAGCAGCTTAGAAACGAGGAACACTGAAGCTTTCTTT
TRBV29-1	-	TRBJ1-2	many	CSHRSSYGYTF	TGCAGCCATCGGAGCAGCTATGGCTACACCTTC
TRBV20-1	-	TRBJ2-7	-	CSASPQGPYEQYF	TGCAGTGCTAGCCCCCAGGGTCCCTACGAGCAGTACTTC
TRBV6-2/TRBV6-3	TRBD2	TRBJ2-7	-	CASRLAGGAYEQYF	TGTGCCAGCAGACTAGCGGGGGGAGCCTACGAGCAGTACTTC
TRBV5-1	-	TRBJ2-7	many	CASSLYPGSPYEQYF	TGCGCCAGCAGCTTGTATCCCGGGAGCCCCTACGAGCAGTACTTC
TRBV10-1	-	TRBJ2-6	-	CASSEGGSGANVLTF	TGCGCCAGCAGTGAAGGGGGCTCTGGGGCCAACGTCCTGACTTTC
TRBV12-3/TRBV12-4	-	TRBJ2-5	-	CASSLPRPQDETQYF	TGTGCCAGCAGTTTGCCCCGGCCCCAAGACGAGACCCAGTACTTC
TRBV4-1	TRBD1	TRBJ1-5	few	CASSQAGTGDQPQHF	TGCGCCAGCAGCCAGGCCGGGACAGGGGATCAGCCCCAGCATTTT
TRBV5-1	-	TRBJ2-1	many	CASRVQGYSYNEQFF	TGCGCCAGCAGAGTTCAGGGCTACTCCTACAATGAGCAGTTCTTC
TRBV12-3/TRBV12-4	-	TRBJ1-6	-	CASSFGNSPLHF	TGTGCCAGCAGTTTTGGTAATTCACCCCTCCACTTT
TRBV15	-	TRBJ1-1	-	CATSRGFGTTEAFF	TGTGCCACCAGCAGGGGCTTCGGGACGACTGAAGCTTTCTTT
TRBV5-4	TRBD2	TRBJ2-1	-	CASSLVSSGGVYNEQFF	TGTGCCAGCAGCTTGGTCTCTAGCGGGGGGGTTTACAATGAGCAGTTCTTC
TRBV9	-	TRBJ2-1	few	CASSVSTGYNEQFF	TGTGCCAGCAGCGTAAGTACGGGGTACAATGAGCAGTTCTTC
TRBV14	-	TRBJ1-1	-	CASSQEGGGSPRTTEAFF	TGTGCCAGCAGCCAAGAAGGAGGAGGGTCCCCGAGGACCACTGAAGCTTTCTTT
TRBV30	-	TRBJ1-5	-	CAWSVQGNQPQHF	TGTGCCTGGAGTGTACAGGGCAATCAGCCCCAGCATTTT
TRBV28	-	TRBJ2-7	-	CASTGIAGAGEQYF	TGTGCCAGCACCGGGATAGCCGGGGCGGGCGAGCAGTACTTC
TRBV2	TRBD1	TRBJ2-3	few	CASRDRVHTDTQYF	TGTGCCAGCAGGGACAGGGTCCACACAGATACGCAGTATTTT
TRBV20-1	-	TRBJ2-7	-	CSARDPLAGAPSYEQYF	TGCAGTGCTAGAGACCCTCTCGCGGGGGCTCCCTCCTACGAGCAGTACTTC
TRBV5-1	TRBD1	TRBJ2-5	few	CASSSYDRDGETQYF	TGCGCCAGCAGCTCTTACGACAGGGATGGGGAGACCCAGTACTTC
TRBV29-1	TRBD1	TRBJ2-1	-	CSAQRDRLFLNEQFF	TGCAGCGCCCAAAGGGACAGGCTTTTTTTGAATGAGCAGTTCTTC
TRBV12-3/TRBV12-4	-	TRBJ1-3	many	CASSLSSSGNTIYF	TGTGCCAGCAGTTTATCCAGCTCTGGAAACACCATATATTTT
TRBV6-2/TRBV6-3	-	TRBJ2-5	-	CASSYSIENPSQETQYF	TGTGCCAGCAGTTACTCGATTGAGAATCCCAGCCAAGAGACCCAGTACTTC
TRBV12-3/TRBV12-4	-	TRBJ2-3	-	CASSSNQNRADTQYF	TGTGCCAGCAGTTCTAATCAGAACAGGGCCGATACGCAGTATTTT
TRBV5-1	TRBD2	TRBJ2-3	many	CASSLGTSGGTQYF	TGCGCCAGCAGCTTGGGGACTAGCGGAGGTACGCAGTATTTT
TRBV2	TRBD2	TRBJ2-3	-	CASLRGVETDTQYF	TGTGCCAGTCTACGGGGGGTTGAGACAGATACGCAGTATTTT
TRBV12-3/TRBV12-4	-	TRBJ2-1	many	CASSLARGHYNEQFF	TGTGCCAGCAGTTTAGCGCGGGGGCATTACAATGAGCAGTTCTTC
TRBV12-3/TRBV12-4	TRBD1	TRBJ2-7	few	CASRRAGGSYEQYF	TGTGCCAGCAGAAGGGCAGGGGGCTCCTACGAGCAGTACTTC
TRBV20-1	-	TRBJ2-7	-	CSASPRRSSYEQYF	TGCAGTGCTAGCCCCCGACGGTCGAGTTACGAGCAGTACTTC
TRBV14	TRBD1	TRBJ2-3	-	CASSQDSTGFFTDTQYF	TGTGCCAGCAGCCAAGATTCGACAGGGTTTTTCACAGATACGCAGTATTTT
TRBV25-1	-	TRBJ2-5	few	CASSDLRTSQETQYF	TGTGCCAGCAGTGACCTAAGAACTAGCCAAGAGACCCAGTACTTC